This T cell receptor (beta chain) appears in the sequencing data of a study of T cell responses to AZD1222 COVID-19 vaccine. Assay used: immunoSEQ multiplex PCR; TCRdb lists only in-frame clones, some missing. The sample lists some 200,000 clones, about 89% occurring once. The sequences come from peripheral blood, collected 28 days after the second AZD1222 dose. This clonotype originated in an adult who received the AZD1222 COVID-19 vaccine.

CDR3 DNA: TGTGCCAGCAGCTCAAGGCCAGGGTATGGCTACACCTTC. This sequence encodes CASSSRPGYGYTF. The chain joins TRBV11-1 to TRBJ1-2; perhaps TRBD1 as D (5 bases). Germline V CDR1 and CDR2: SGHAT, FQDESV (reference sequence). The V end was cut by 4 bases, the J end by 5 bases, with 11 bases between. The CDR3 is 13 residues long.